The sequence of this T cell receptor (beta chain) was determined in a study of blood T cell repertoires in COVID-19. Cohort placement rested on clinical history that participants reported themselves. In the authors' methods: Reference gene primer amplification gave nucleated cell count estimates. Measured with immunoSEQ multiplex PCR; TCRdb has only the in-frame clones, and not every one. D and trimming come from the DNA, and the V and J calls and clone size come from that table. The sample includes about 160,000 clones, around 82% seen only once; the top ten take less than 4.5%. The CDR3 extends over 15 amino acids. Per germline, CDR1 KGHSH and CDR2 LQKENI. The V gene end was trimmed by 3 bases and the J gene end by 8 bases; junction bases not matched to a gene: 5.

The genes are TRBV18 and TRBJ2-1; TRBD2 agrees at 12 bases. This receptor was obtained from a woman aged 45-65 years in a cohort exposed to, infected with or recovered from COVID-19 (not recorded which). The sequencing input was PBMCs or T cells enriched from blood (not recorded which). CDR3 nucleotides: TGTGCCAGCTCACCTCTAGCGGGAGGGTTGGATGAGCAGTTCTTC. It translates to CASSPLAGGLDEQFF.